What follows are 24 T cell receptor beta chains derived from one specimen sequenced in a study of cytomegalovirus exposure and HLA in healthy donors. The repertoire was sequenced with immunoSEQ multiplex PCR; TCRdb's copy has only in-frame clones and lacks some. The data hold about 160,000 clones, with 85% to 90% observed a single time. The specimen sequenced was PBMCs. All receptors come from a man aged 18 to 30 in good health and CMV-seropositive.

This sequence joins TRBV6-5 and TRBJ2-7; TRBD1 aligns across 11 bases. The V gene's germline CDR1 is MNHEY and CDR2 SVGAGI. With 6 bases clipped from V and 3 bases from J, the junction kept 7 bases outside the gene matches. The CDR3 has 15 residues. In nucleotides, the CDR3 is TGTGCCAGCAGACCTACGGACAGGGGGCTCTACGAGCAGTACTTC. Residues: CASRPTDRGLYEQYF.

This CDR3 reads CASRSSGFVVQYF. The CDR3, as DNA: TGTGCCAGCAGGTCTAGCGGGTTCGTCGTTCAGTACTTC. This chain joins TRBV7-2 and TRBJ2-7, with 8 bases identical to TRBD2. Germline V lookup: CDR1 SGHTA, CDR2 FQGNSA. CDR3 length: 13 amino acids. Unmatched junction bases numbered 11, after V lost 6 bases and J lost 10 bases.

V usage is TRBV9 and J usage is TRBJ2-3; D unresolved. Deletions cut 5 bases from V and 1 base from J, with 17 bases between. There are 16 residues in the CDR3. In germline, CDR1 is SGDLS, CDR2 YYNGEE. The CDR3 nucleotides are TGTGCCAGCAGTACCCGAACAGCAATCGGCACAGATACGCAGTATTTT. Translated, it gives CASSTRTAIGTDTQYF.

This sequence joins TRBV5-3 and TRBJ1-5; 8 nucleotides align to TRBD1. Being an ORF, TRBV5-3 has a function that is uncertain. V shed 0 bases and J 4 bases; nucleotides not matched to a gene: 6. This CDR3 spans 16 amino acids. In DNA, the CDR3 is TGTGCCAGAAGCTTGGAAGGGACAGGTCGTAATCAGCCCCAGCATTTT. This translates into CARSLEGTGRNQPQHF.

The chain joins TRBV4-1 to TRBJ2-1; 7 nucleotides align to TRBD2. CDR1 is MGHRA and CDR2 is YSYEKL in the germline V gene. The CDR3 is made up of 12 amino acids. V shed 3 bases, J shed 15 bases, and the junction held 8 bases outside the gene matches. CDR3 DNA: TGCGCCAGCAGCCACGCAGCGGGGAGGGTGTTCTTC. Residues: CASSHAAGRVFF.

The chain has TRBV27 and TRBJ2-2; TRBD2 aligns across 12 bases. CDR3 length: 15 amino acids. Losses at the gene ends were 6 bases for V and 5 bases for J; bases not matched to a gene: 4. The germline gives CDR1 MNHEY, CDR2 SMNVEV (reference sequence). As DNA, the CDR3 is TGTGCCAGCAGCGTAACTAGCGGGAGGACCGGGGAGCTGTTTTTT. It specifies CASSVTSGRTGELFF.

This clone was detected only once. This chain uses TRBV6-1 with TRBJ1-5; D possibly corresponds to TRBD1 (5 bases). V was cut by 1 base and J by 6 bases, with 16 bases left in between. The germline gives CDR1 MNHNS, CDR2 SASEGT. This CDR3 is built from 16 residues. For the CDR3, the DNA is TGTGCCAGCAGTGAAGATTGGTCAGGGAAGGGTCAGCCCCAGCATTTT. Translating it yields CASSEDWSGKGQPQHF.

The chain recombines TRBV11-2 with TRBJ2-5; D is perhaps TRBD1 (6 bases). CDR3 length equals 13 residues. V shed 5 bases and J shed 4 bases, with 11 bases lying between them. Germline V CDR1 and CDR2: SGHAT, FQNNGV. CDR3 sequence: CASSPGQLETQYF. In DNA form, the CDR3 reads TGTGCCAGCAGCCCCGGACAGTTAGAGACCCAGTACTTC.

The chain recombines TRBV9 with TRBJ2-3; D is uncertain. Trimming removed 0 bases from V and 1 base from J, with 6 bases in between. Germline-derived CDR1 and CDR2 are SGDLS and YYNGEE. The CDR3 is made up of 14 amino acids. CDR3 protein: CASSVVPGTDTQYF. The CDR3 DNA reads TGTGCCAGCAGCGTAGTTCCTGGCACAGATACGCAGTATTTT.

The chain links TRBV7-8 to TRBJ2-1; D unresolved. Per germline, CDR1 SGHVS and CDR2 FQNEAQ. CDR3 size: 15 residues. Trimming shortened V by 2 bases and J by 2 bases, and 10 bases separated the two germline ends. CDR3 in amino acids: CASSLFTRPYNEQFF. CDR3 coding DNA: TGTGCCAGCAGCTTATTTACGCGGCCCTACAATGAGCAGTTCTTC.

The genes are TRBV19 and TRBJ1-3; TRBD1 might be the D (6 bases). The CDR3 runs 16 residues. Trimming took 6 bases from V and 0 from J, leaving 15 bases between them. In germline, CDR1 is LNHDA, CDR2 SQIVND (reference sequence). CDR3 in DNA: TGTGCCAGTAGCCTACGGGGACAAAACTCTGGAAACACCATATATTTT. Protein product: CASSLRGQNSGNTIYF.

This chain joins TRBV6-6 and TRBJ2-1; D unclear. This CDR3 contains 14 residues. The V end was cut by 0 bases, the J end by 10 bases, with 13 bases between. Germline-derived CDR1 and CDR2 are MNHNY and SVGAGI (reference sequence). CDR3 sequence: CASSYSFDSREQFF. As DNA, the CDR3 is TGTGCCAGCAGTTACTCTTTCGACTCACGAGAGCAGTTCTTC.

The CDR3 spells CASSLASAGSTDTQYF. The CDR3 nucleotides are TGTGCCAGCAGCTTGGCGTCCGCCGGGAGCACAGATACGCAGTATTTT. The chain employs TRBV5-4 and TRBJ2-3; D not certain. The CDR3 is 16 amino acids. CDR1 and CDR2 (germline): SGHNT, YYREEE (reference sequence). Trimming removed 0 bases from V and 0 bases from J, with 11 bases in between.

Only a few counts were recorded for this clone. The chain links TRBV9 to TRBJ1-1; 7 bases fit TRBD1. Trimming removed 3 bases from V and 0 bases from J; junction bases left unmatched: 5. There are 15 residues in the CDR3. The V gene's germline CDR1 is SGDLS and CDR2 YYNGEE. In nucleotides, the CDR3 is TGTGCCAGCAGCGCGAAGGGACAGTTGAACACTGAAGCTTTCTTT. Its protein is CASSAKGQLNTEAFF.

This clone has only a few counts. The V call is TRBV7-3, the J call TRBJ2-1, with TRBD2 as a possible D gene (6 bases). The germline gives CDR1 SGHTA, CDR2 FQGTGA. The CDR3 covers 13 residues. With 6 bases removed from V and 9 bases from J, the gap between germline ends came to 15 bases. The CDR3 protein is CASSLRASAEQFF. Here the CDR3 DNA reads TGTGCCAGCAGTTTACGGGCTAGCGCTGAGCAGTTCTTC.

A single count supports this clone. The rearrangement links TRBV19 to TRBJ2-3; TRBD1 is a possible D gene (6 bases). The germline CDR1 and CDR2 sequences are LNHDA and SQIVND (reference sequence). V was cut by 4 bases and J by 4 bases, with 18 bases left in between. The CDR3 contains 16 residues. The CDR3 bases are TGTGCCAGTAGTACCCCCAGGGCAGGGGAAGCAGATACGCAGTATTTT. This gives the protein CASSTPRAGEADTQYF.

This clone was found once. The chain carries TRBV5-6 and TRBJ1-5, with 9 bases matching TRBD1. The CDR3 extends over 17 amino acids. With 2 bases clipped from V and 5 bases from J, the junction kept 11 bases outside the gene matches. The germline V gene has CDR1 SGHDT and CDR2 YYEEEE. The DNA for the CDR3 is TGTGCCAGCAGCTTAACTCAAGGGACAGGGCTAGATCAGCCCCAGCATTTT. It codes for CASSLTQGTGLDQPQHF.

The chain carries TRBV21-1 and TRBJ1-2; the table assigns TRBD1, which was not confirmed against the DNA. TRBV21-1 is a pseudogene segment. This CDR3 is built from 16 residues. CDR3 in amino acids: CASSKAGQGAGYGYTF. In DNA form, the CDR3 reads TGTGCCAGCAGCAAAGCAGGACAGGGGGCCGGGTATGGCTACACCTTC.

The chain carries TRBV29-1 and TRBJ2-7, with D maybe TRBD1 (5 bases). The CDR3 consists of 13 residues. The germline V and J ends were trimmed by 6 bases and 2 bases, with 14 bases remaining between them. From germline, CDR1 is SQVTM and CDR2 ANQGSEA. The CDR3 spells CSVGHLEPYEQYF. The CDR3 nucleotides read TGCAGCGTCGGACATCTCGAACCCTACGAGCAGTACTTC.

This sequence joins TRBV5-6 and TRBJ1-1, with D unclear. CDR1 is SGHDT and CDR2 is YYEEEE in the germline V gene. There are 17 residues in the CDR3. V lost 3 bases and J 0 bases, leaving 18 bases between the germline ends. The CDR3 is CASSSELEEFLNTEAFF. CDR3 DNA sequence: TGTGCCAGCAGCTCGGAATTGGAGGAATTCTTGAACACTGAAGCTTTCTTT.

The chain carries TRBV27 and TRBJ2-1; 8 bases line up with TRBD2. CDR3 length: 14 amino acids. The ends lost 8 bases at V and 7 bases at J; junction bases unmatched: 10. Germline V gene data show CDR1 as MNHEY and CDR2 as SMNVEV (reference sequence). The CDR3 sequence is CASGFGRGGNEQFF. The CDR3 DNA is TGTGCCAGCGGGTTCGGGAGGGGAGGGAATGAGCAGTTCTTC.

The chain combines TRBV11-3 with TRBJ2-3, with D possibly TRBD2 on 6 matching bases. The V and J ends lost 1 base and 1 base respectively, with 18 bases between them. The CDR3 covers 18 residues. Germline CDR1 and CDR2: SGHNT and YENEEA. The CDR3: CASSLGPPLAIRTDTQYF. For the CDR3, the DNA is TGTGCCAGCAGCTTAGGTCCCCCTCTAGCGATCCGCACAGATACGCAGTATTTT.

The chain has TRBV6-1 and TRBJ2-2; the D gene is possibly TRBD2 (6 bases). CDR3 size: 14 residues. Deletions cut 7 bases from V and 4 bases from J, with 13 bases between. Germline lookup yields CDR1 MNHNS and CDR2 SASEGT. CDR3 amino acids: CASTFSGTTGELFF. Here the CDR3 DNA reads TGTGCCAGCACCTTTAGCGGAACCACCGGGGAGCTGTTTTTT.

V gene TRBV10-3 combines with J gene TRBJ2-7; TRBD1 aligns across 7 bases. The germline V gene has CDR1 ENHRY and CDR2 SYGVKD. The CDR3 contains 17 residues. V shed 1 base, J shed 3 bases, and the junction held 12 bases outside the gene matches. This CDR3 is CAISEFNRDRDIYEQYF. DNA of the CDR3: TGTGCCATCAGTGAGTTTAACCGGGACAGAGACATCTACGAGCAGTACTTC.